One sample yielded the 5 T cell receptor beta chains listed below, sequenced in a study of regulatory T cells in long-lasting Graves disease. CDR3-region Arm-PCR and iRepertoire HTBI primers produced the TCR beta libraries. TCRdb reprocessed the multiplex PCR reads with MiXCR, giving one entry per CDR3 protein. Here the sample spans some 400,000 distinct CDR3 sequences, under 15% being singletons. The time point: newly diagnosed GD, antithyroid drugs for less than 3 months. PBMCs provided the RNA from which the TCR library was made. This sample also appeared in a second study, on T cells in Graves' hyperthyroidism and ophthalmopathy.

Sequencing was performed on peripheral blood mononuclear cells (PBMCs), taken at new diagnosis, from a patient treated with antithyroid drugs. The receptors were gathered from a woman younger than 45 with Graves disease.

This clonotype has a handful of counts. This chain links TRBV9 with TRBJ2-3, with D perhaps TRBD2 (6 bases). This CDR3 comprises 16 residues. The V gene lost 0 bases and the J gene lost 2 bases, with 13 bases spanning the gap. The V gene's germline CDR1 is SGDLS and CDR2 YYNGEE. Written as DNA, the CDR3 is TGTGCCAGCAGCGTAGATTATAGCGGCCCCACAGATACGCAGTATTTT. It is translated as CASSVDYSGPTDTQYF.

This clonotype was counted many times. The V and J genes are TRBV5-1 and TRBJ2-7, with TRBD2 identical over 13 bases. CDR1 is SGHRS and CDR2 is YFSETQ in the germline V gene. The V segment lost 4 bases and the J segment 3 bases; nucleotides outside the gene matches: 13. The length of the CDR3 is 18 residues. The CDR3 spells CASSGRTSGSQMGYEQYF. The CDR3 nucleotides read TGCGCCAGCAGCGGAAGGACTAGCGGGAGTCAAATGGGCTACGAGCAGTACTTC.

This clonotype has at least ten counts. V usage is TRBV24-1 and J usage is TRBJ1-1; tentative D call: TRBD1 (6 bases). The CDR3 covers 14 residues. Trimming removed 3 bases at V and 7 bases at J, with 14 bases between. Germline CDR1 reads KGHDR; CDR2 reads SFDVKD. This chain's CDR3 is CATSDEGHKGEAFF. DNA of the CDR3: TGTGCCACCAGTGATGAGGGACATAAAGGTGAAGCTTTCTTT.

This clonotype was picked up many times. The chain has TRBV27 and TRBJ2-1; 11 nucleotides agree with TRBD2. Germline V CDR1 and CDR2: MNHEY, SMNVEV (reference sequence). The CDR3 has 16 amino acids. Losses at the gene ends were 2 bases for V and 4 bases for J; bases not matched to a gene: 4. This chain's CDR3 is CASSLLRLAGYNEQFF. The CDR3 DNA reads as TGTGCCAGCAGTTTACTACGACTAGCGGGATACAATGAGCAGTTCTTC.

This clonotype has a count of ten or more. The rearrangement links TRBV27 to TRBJ2-4, with D possibly TRBD2 on 6 matching bases. Germline loops: CDR1 MNHEY, CDR2 SMNVEV (reference sequence). Trimming cost V 4 bases and J 2 bases, with 15 bases left between them. The CDR3 sequence is 16 residues long. The CDR3: CASSSGGLGTKNIQYF. As DNA, the CDR3 is TGTGCCAGCAGTTCAGGAGGGCTTGGGACCAAAAACATTCAGTACTTC.